These 25 T cell receptor beta chains originate from one sample sequenced in a study of vaccination and CD4 T cells after COVID-19. Specified treatment: 10-day PBMC culture with coronavirus spike peptide pools or control peptides (ViraFEST assay). The Oncomine TCR Beta short-read assay sequenced DNA from cultured CD4+ T cells. TCRdb reprocessed the PCR reads with MiXCR, giving one entry per CDR3 protein. The sample includes about 20,000 distinct CDR3 sequences, less than 50% of them seen just once. Their target antigens are unknown. Material for sequencing was CD4+ T cells from blood, cultured in vitro. The origin of the receptors is a human donor who had recovered from COVID-19.

By sample share, this clonotype is medium-sized. In DNA form, the CDR3 reads TGTGCCAGCAGGGATCTTACAGGGTATAGCAATCAGCCCCAGCATTTT. Translation gives CASRDLTGYSNQPQHF. The chain uses TRBV2 and TRBJ1-5; possibly TRBD1 for D (6 bases). From germline, CDR1 is SNHLY and CDR2 FYNNEI. Trimming cost V 6 bases and J 0 bases, with 15 bases left between them. This CDR3 contains 16 residues.

The chain links TRBV2 to TRBJ1-6; weak D call: TRBD1 (5 bases). Per the germline V gene, CDR1 is SNHLY and CDR2 is FYNNEI. The CDR3 sequence is 14 residues long. V was pared by 4 bases and J by 8 bases, with 12 bases between. DNA of the CDR3: TGTGCCAGCAGTGGGGGGGAGCTCCATTCACCCCTCCACTTT. Protein product: CASSGGELHSPLHF.

This clonotype was counted only a few times. The chain employs TRBV18 and TRBJ1-6; the D is unclear. Trimming removed 3 bases at V and 10 bases at J, with 10 bases between. Germline assignment: CDR1 KGHSH and CDR2 LQKENI. The CDR3 is 13 residues long. The CDR3 reads CASSPRGGSPLHF. In nucleotides, the CDR3 is TGTGCCAGCTCACCTCGGGGAGGCTCACCCCTCCACTTT.

This clonotype showed up just a few times. The CDR3 spells CASSLGQGGGAFF. The CDR3 nucleotides read TGTGCCAGCAGCTTAGGACAGGGAGGGGGAGCTTTCTTT. The chain is built from TRBV5-4 and TRBJ1-1, with 8 bases that match TRBD1. Germline V lookup: CDR1 SGHNT, CDR2 YYREEE (reference sequence). The CDR3 is 13 residues long. Trimming removed 2 bases from V and 10 bases from J; junction bases left unmatched: 7. The entire variable domain, with the rest obtained from reference TRBV5-4 and TRBJ1-1, is as follows: ETGVTQSPTHLIKTRGQQVTLRCSSQSGHNTVSWYQQALGQGPQFIFQYYREEENGRGNFPPRFSGLQFPNYSSELNVNALELDDSALYLCASSLGQGGGAFFGQGTRLTVV.

The chain links TRBV7-9 to TRBJ2-7; D might be TRBD1 or TRBD2, each matching 6 bases. In germline, CDR1 is SEHNR, CDR2 FQNEAQ (reference sequence). CDR3 length: 16 residues. The ends were cut back, 1 base at V and 3 bases at J, with 16 bases in the middle. The CDR3 DNA reads TGTGCCAGCAGCTTAGGGATAGGAGGGGGAGGCTACGAGCAGTACTTC. Protein: CASSLGIGGGGYEQYF. The whole variable domain, remainder taken from reference TRBV7-9 and TRBJ2-7, is DTGVSQNPRHKITKRGQNVTFRCDPISEHNRLYWYRQTLGQGPEFLTYFQNEAQLEKSRLLSDRFSAERPKGSFSTLEIQRTEQGDSAMYLCASSLGIGGGGYEQYFGPGTRLTVT.

This clonotype was found once. The chain has TRBV12-3 or TRBV12-4 and TRBJ2-2, with 10 bases aligning to TRBD1. The CDR3 extends over 13 amino acids. The trim removed 6 bases at V and 5 bases at J, leaving 0 bases unmatched. The CDR3 nucleotides are TGTGCCAGCAGGGGACAGGGGACCGGGGAGCTGTTTTTT. It is translated as CASRGQGTGELFF.

This clonotype was counted once. The V call is TRBV24-1, the J call TRBJ2-1, with TRBD1 identical over 8 bases. The V gene end was trimmed by 7 bases and the J gene end by 5 bases; junction bases not matched to a gene: 3. The CDR3 has 13 residues. The germline gives CDR1 KGHDR, CDR2 SFDVKD. In DNA, the CDR3 is TGTGCCACCAGCGGACAGGGAGACAATGAGCAGTTCTTC. Its protein is CATSGQGDNEQFF.

The V and J genes are TRBV7-9 and TRBJ1-2, with 7 bases identical to TRBD1. Germline V gene data show CDR1 as SEHNR and CDR2 as FQNEAQ (reference sequence). The V and J ends lost 5 bases and 5 bases, in that order; junction bases with no gene match: 5. The length of the CDR3 is 13 residues. The CDR3 is CASSRSGGYGYTF. The DNA for the CDR3 is TGTGCCAGCAGCCGTTCAGGGGGGTATGGCTACACCTTC.

The V gene is TRBV11-3, the J gene TRBJ2-1, with 7 bases aligning to TRBD2. CDR3 length equals 15 residues. V shed 7 bases, J shed 5 bases, and the junction held 11 bases outside the gene matches. The germline CDR1 and CDR2 sequences are SGHNT and YENEEA. The CDR3 loop is CASTLWAGVNNEQFF. For the CDR3, the DNA is TGTGCCAGCACCCTGTGGGCGGGAGTAAACAATGAGCAGTTCTTC.

This clonotype was picked up a small number of times. The V and J genes are TRBV23-1 and TRBJ2-3, with 12 bases matching TRBD2. TRBV23-1 is filed as an ORF, its function uncertain. The CDR3 is 17 amino acids. The V gene end was trimmed by 3 bases and the J gene end by 3 bases; junction bases not matched to a gene: 7. The CDR3 sequence is CASSHLAGGPVTDTQYF. CDR3 nucleotides: TGCGCCAGCAGTCATCTAGCGGGAGGGCCCGTAACAGATACGCAGTATTTT.

This chain links TRBV11-2 with TRBJ2-3; 10 bases agree with TRBD2. The CDR3 has 17 amino acids. CDR1 and CDR2 (germline): SGHAT, FQNNGV. The V segment lost 1 base and the J segment 4 bases; nucleotides outside the gene matches: 8. The CDR3 DNA is TGTGCCAGCAGCTTAGTCGGGACTAGCGATGTTTCAGATACGCAGTATTTT. It specifies CASSLVGTSDVSDTQYF.

In this sample, this clonotype turned up a few times. The rearrangement links TRBV6-1 to TRBJ1-5; D call uncertain. CDR3 length: 14 amino acids. Trimming took off 10 bases at V and 0 bases at J, with 13 bases between the two ends. Germline V gene sequence: CDR1 MNHNS, CDR2 SASEGT. The CDR3 reads CAIPSSDSNQPQHF. The CDR3 nucleotides are TGTGCCATTCCGAGTTCGGATAGCAATCAGCCCCAGCATTTT.

The DNA of the CDR3 is TGTGCCAGCACCGACAGGGGAGGAAATGAAAAACTGTTTTTT. This sequence encodes CASTDRGGNEKLFF. The chain recombines TRBV6-1 with TRBJ1-4, with 8 positions matching TRBD1. V gave up 7 bases and J gave up 5 bases; unmatched junction bases: 6. Germline V gene lookup returns CDR1 MNHNS and CDR2 SASEGT. The CDR3 totals 14 residues.

V and J are TRBV19 and TRBJ1-5; tentatively, D is TRBD1 (6 bases). CDR3 length equals 13 residues. The ends were cut back, 6 bases at V and 9 bases at J, with 15 bases in the middle. Germline CDR1 is LNHDA and CDR2 is SQIVND (reference sequence). This CDR3 reads CASRLGGSAPQHF. The CDR3, as DNA: TGTGCCAGTAGATTGGGGGGCTCGGCGCCCCAGCATTTT.

V is TRBV28 and J is TRBJ2-1; D unresolved. CDR3 length equals 14 residues. The V end lost 7 bases, the J end lost 2 bases, and 12 bases lay between the germline ends. CDR1 is MDHEN and CDR2 is SYDVKM in the germline V gene. CDR3 in DNA: TGTGCCAGCATAGCAGGTCGCGCCTACAATGAGCAGTTCTTC. The encoded protein is CASIAGRAYNEQFF.

This clonotype was detected only a few times. This chain's CDR3 is CASSSRGATYEQYF. The DNA of the CDR3 is TGTGCCAGCAGTTCCCGGGGGGCCACCTACGAGCAGTACTTC. The gene calls are TRBV12-3 or TRBV12-4 and TRBJ2-7; weak D call: TRBD2 (7 bases). V shed 4 bases and J shed 2 bases, with 12 bases lying between them. CDR3 length: 14 amino acids.

This clonotype turned up a few times. CDR3 coding DNA: TGTGCCAGCAGTTACTCGCAGGGGACGGGTCAGCCCCAGCATTTT. It translates to CASSYSQGTGQPQHF. The V gene is TRBV6-5, the J gene TRBJ1-5, with D perhaps matching TRBD1 (6 bases). The CDR3 has 15 residues. V lost 0 bases to trimming and J lost 6 bases, with 12 bases between them. Germline lookup yields CDR1 MNHEY and CDR2 SVGAGI.

In this sample, this clonotype turned up a few times. This chain joins TRBV2 and TRBJ2-7; perhaps D is TRBD1 or TRBD2 (5 bases each). The germline V and J ends were trimmed by 3 bases and 3 bases, with 18 bases remaining between them. The CDR3 runs to 16 residues. Germline V gives CDR1 SNHLY, CDR2 FYNNEI. For the CDR3, the DNA is TGTGCCAGCAGTGACGGGACCGAAAAAACTCTCTACGAGCAGTACTTC. The encoded protein is CASSDGTEKTLYEQYF.

The rearrangement links TRBV11-2 to TRBJ1-2; 7 bases are a match to TRBD1. The V gene end was trimmed by 4 bases and the J gene end by 4 bases; junction bases not matched to a gene: 3. CDR1 is SGHAT, CDR2 FQNNGV, per germline. There are 13 residues in the CDR3. The CDR3 DNA follows: TGTGCCAGCAGCTCGGGACAGACCTATGGCTACACCTTC. The encoded protein is CASSSGQTYGYTF.

In its sample, this clonotype was seen a few times. The chain carries TRBV11-2 and TRBJ2-5, with TRBD2 identical over 9 bases. The V gene end was trimmed by 4 bases and the J gene end by 5 bases; junction bases not matched to a gene: 8. Germline CDR1 is SGHAT and CDR2 is FQNNGV. This CDR3 region has 15 residues. CDR3 sequence reads: CASSSRGLARETQYF. In DNA, the CDR3 is TGTGCCAGCAGCTCGAGAGGACTAGCGCGGGAGACCCAGTACTTC.

A few counts support this clonotype. The gene calls are TRBV19 and TRBJ1-5; TRBD1 aligns across 7 bases. Germline V CDR1 and CDR2: LNHDA, SQIVND (reference sequence). CDR3 length: 14 residues. V shed 4 bases, J shed 2 bases, and the junction held 2 bases outside the gene matches. The CDR3 DNA follows: TGTGCCAGTAGTAAGGGGGCTGGCAATCAGCCCCAGCATTTT. Protein product: CASSKGAGNQPQHF.

This rearrangement joins TRBV27 to TRBJ2-4; D unresolved. Germline V gene lookup returns CDR1 MNHEY and CDR2 SMNVEV (reference sequence). This CDR3 is built from 15 residues. V was shortened by 8 bases and J by 5 bases, with 19 bases between the two germline ends. CDR3 amino acids: CASAHRSLVENIQYF. The CDR3 coding sequence is TGTGCCAGCGCCCACCGCAGCTTAGTCGAAAACATTCAGTACTTC.

The DNA of the CDR3 is TGCGCCAGCAGCTCGGGACTAGCGGGAGTCGAGCAGTACTTC. It encodes CASSSGLAGVEQYF. V and J are TRBV5-1 and TRBJ2-7, with 14 bases matching TRBD2. Germline V gene lookup returns CDR1 SGHRS and CDR2 YFSETQ. Trimming took 3 bases from V and 6 from J; bases not matched to a gene: 2. There are 14 residues in the CDR3. The full variable domain, with the rest looked up from reference TRBV5-1 and TRBJ2-7, is KAGVTQTPRYLIKTRGQQVTLSCSPISGHRSVSWYQQTPGQGLQFLFEYFSETQRNKGNFPGRFSGRQFSNSRSEMNVSTLELGDSALYLCASSSGLAGVEQYFGPGTRLTVT.

The table lists this clonotype with a few counts. The chain combines TRBV6-1 with TRBJ1-2; 9 bases map to TRBD1. The CDR3 is 15 residues long. The germline V gene encodes CDR1 MNHNS and CDR2 SASEGT. V gave up 6 bases and J gave up 4 bases; unmatched junction bases: 9. The CDR3 sequence: CASSRPGTGSYGYTF. The CDR3 coding sequence is TGTGCCAGCAGCCGACCCGGGACAGGGTCCTATGGCTACACCTTC.

This clonotype was seen only a few times. The rearrangement joins TRBV27 to TRBJ2-1, with a possible D match to TRBD2 (6 bases). The germline V and J ends were trimmed by 3 bases and 5 bases, with 17 bases remaining between them. The CDR3 spans 16 residues. Germline V gene data show CDR1 as MNHEY and CDR2 as SMNVEV (reference sequence). CDR3 residues: CASSFLFGSQNNEQFF. The CDR3 DNA follows: TGTGCCAGCAGTTTCCTCTTCGGGAGTCAGAACAATGAGCAGTTCTTC.